This TCR beta chain was retrieved from a study of blood T cell repertoires in COVID-19 (dated by TCRdb to 2020 to 2021). The study in broad terms: Collaborator samples came from the United States, Italy and Spain and covered acute and convalescent phases of COVID-19. HLA class I and class II types, where available, came from metadata supplied by the sample provider rather than from assay-based typing. The repertoires were released in a freely available public database intended as a resource for research on the immune response to SARS-CoV-2. The prospective study material was composed of cDNA or gDNA derived from T cells, B-cell-depleted T cells, or PBMCs. Subjects who had been exposed to COVID-19, were actively infected with it, or had recovered from it provided the deeply sampled blood TCRbeta repertoires that made up the dataset. The samples were drawn from the first 160 participants of the ongoing ImmuneRACE study and from over 950 subjects provided by 6 global collaborators. Sample metadata almost always included a de-identified subject ID, COVID-19 status, age in years and sex. What the study reported, not specific to this receptor: The amount of clinical and demographic metadata varied by source and participant and was provided uncurated.

Taken from cysteine to phenylalanine, the CDR3 has 13 residues. The only DNA kept is the CDR3, 39 bases in frame from the first base. Trimming takes 4 bases from V and 5 bases from J, and the germline ends sit 15 bases apart. The germline V gene supplies CDR1 SQVTM and CDR2 ANQGSEA. TCRbeta CDR3 regions were amplified from genomic DNA by means of the immunoSEQ Assay, a bias-controlled multiplex PCR. In the paper's pipeline: The number of nucleated cells in each sample was estimated from the amplification of reference gene primers within the assay. Sequence reads were collapsed and filtered to measure the absolute abundance of every unique TCRbeta CDR3 rearrangement. For each sample, productive Simpson clonality was calculated as the square root of Simpson's diversity index over productive rearrangements. TCRdb provides this immuneACCESS table in a form limited to in-frame rearrangements. Some clones are lacking; in checked studies, under half of them reflect an unresolved V gene, and why the rest are absent is not known. The V and J calls and clone size come from that table; D and trimming were worked out from the DNA. This sample lists roughly 65,000 clones; around three quarters were detected once. 15% to 20% of the sample is in the top ten clones.

Collaborating institutions collected whole blood in K2EDTA tubes following their own protocols. For TCRbeta analysis, collaborators shipped samples as frozen whole blood, isolated PBMCs, or DNA extracted from either of those sample types. As concerns this clone: The antigen it binds to is not known. No much larger clone exists at a distance of one base, and base qualities are not known.

This receptor was obtained from a man aged 55 to 70 with acute or convalescent COVID-19. The source material was peripheral blood. The chain uses TRBV29-1 and TRBJ2-7, with a weak D call of TRBD1 (6 bases match). The CDR3 protein: CSVVLGADNEQYF. The nucleotide sequence is TGCAGCGTTGTCTTGGGGGCGGACAACGAGCAGTACTTC.